The text below deals with one T cell receptor (beta chain). Its antigen is not identified. This entry is derived from a study of CD8 T cells in Susac syndrome. Whole-study findings and limits: An acknowledgment was made by the study that its TCR sequencing and HLA analysis involved relatively few individuals.

The multiple sclerosis controls were treatment-naive patients affected by stable or active relapsing-remitting disease. Both CD4+ and CD8+ T cells were negatively isolated, and TEMRA cells underwent FACS enrichment. CDR1 LNHDA and CDR2 SQIVND come from the germline V gene (reference sequence). Between the trimmed V and J ends, which lost 6 bases and 1 base, there was a span of 8 bases. This CDR3 spans 13 amino acids. RNA totalling roughly 0.45 to 1 ug underwent reverse transcription with random hexamers. The CDR3 of TCR beta was amplified by immunoSEQ multiplex PCR across 54 Vbeta and 13 Jbeta. TCRdb used MiXCR to reprocess the immunoSEQ multiplex PCR reads, holding one entry per CDR3 protein. The table lists hundreds of thousands of distinct CDR3 sequences, around 93% of them singletons, with around 0.07% in the top ten.

Source material: CD4+ T cells from PBMCs. This TCR came from a human donor with multiple sclerosis. The chain carries TRBV19 and TRBJ2-3, with D uncertain. The CDR3: CASSPARTDTQYF. CDR3 DNA: TGTGCCAGTAGCCCGGCCCGCACAGATACGCAGTATTTT.